The sequence of this TCR beta chain was determined in a study of human T cells and chemical hapten exposure (dated by TCRdb to the early 2020s). With respect to the entire study: For sensitization, 2% DPC in acetone was applied to a roughly 2 cm by roughly 2 cm area of upper inner arm skin. Peripheral blood TCR repertoire changes were tracked in vivo in alopecia patients during primary and secondary sensitization to the hapten diphenylcyclopropenone (DPC). Blood for TCR sequencing was provided by twenty-nine alopecia patients at one to four time points (pre-sensitization, 2, 6 and 24 weeks). The libraries were sequenced as a pool, and the TCR yield per sample differed mostly because of small variations in library volumes within the pool. Patch tests used Finn chambers with 0.01% DPC on the upper back, scored after 6 days by International Contact Dermatitis Research Group standards. Blood samples were taken from patients before sensitization (week 0) and then at 2, 6 and about 24 weeks after DPC sensitization. Most of the patients in the cohort were female, and the cohort covered alopecia areata with under or over 50% scalp involvement, alopecia totalis and alopecia universalis. Throughout the study period of roughly 24 weeks, patients also received therapeutic DPC doses to the scalp every week.

The CDR3 sequence holds 15 residues, the cysteine and phenylalanine included. This entry keeps only the CDR3 DNA: 45 bases, framed from base 1. The germline V gene sets CDR1 to MGHRA and CDR2 to YSYEKL. V lost 3 bases and J lost 8 bases, and the count of bases not matched to a germline gene is 10. The protocol used for the library was RACE. The data were produced on a NextSeq 500. During library preparation, unique molecular identifiers were attached to individual cDNA molecules so that TCRs could be counted in a quantitative, reproducible way. Each blood RNA sample was used to sequence both TCR alpha and TCR beta chains. In the source study's methods: Samples had a median of 95,638 TCRs, with a range from roughly 23,224 to 750,000. V, J and CDR3 annotation of the TCR reads was carried out using the Decombinator software suite. For the PS versus PT1 abundance plots, all samples were subsampled to the same number of TCRs (28,000). Expanded TCRs were defined as absent before sensitization and observed at least eight times at the 2-week time point. Clones were called with MiXCR by TCRdb after fastp trimmed the public reads at Q25, and only in-frame beta chains were retained. Here each entry gathers all rows of one CDR3 protein and keeps the most common genes and DNA. For this entry, the V and J calls and clone size follow TCRdb and not the study's own pipeline. This sample gives about 350,000 distinct CDR3 sequences in total; nearly 6.5% of them show up just once. The ten largest clones add up to approximately 5.4% of the sample.

On the study overall, not on this receptor specifically: Compared with pre-sensitization or healthy control sets, expanded TCRs formed significantly more large CDR3 similarity clusters, which is consistent with antigen-driven responses. Repeated subsampling changed both the strength of the expansion versus patch-test correlation and the threshold at which the correlation became significant. Alopecia, a presumed autoimmune disease, was present in all patients, so the immune response of the patients might differ from that of healthy individuals. Patch test score correlated positively with the number of PT1 expanded TCRs, reaching significance at thresholds 8, 16 and 32 but not at 4. The number of TCRs above 1 in 1000 frequency did not change with DPC sensitization; there was no evidence of global repertoire structure alterations.

Read against the paper, the sample's time point label means: patch test 2, 6 weeks after DPC sensitization. The treatment or condition label here, explained by the study, means: therapeutic diphenylcyclopropenone sensitization with weekly scalp DPC. Blood at each patch-test visit was drawn before the patch test was applied. Patients were considered eligible if aged 18 to 70, diagnosed with alopecia and deemed suitable for DPC therapy, and patients were excluded if pregnant. Total RNA was extracted from unfractionated whole blood that had been collected in Tempus Blood RNA tubes. A word on this clonotype: Its specific antigen is unknown. No much larger clonotype is one base removed from it; base qualities were not supplied.

The chain employs TRBV4-1 and TRBJ1-2; 9 bases in the junction line up with TRBD1. The sequence was collected from a woman between 18 and 30 years old with alopecia areata. Some clones in this sample may be carry-over from other donors' samples. The source was whole blood, collected in connection with sensitization to the hapten diphenylcyclopropenone (DPC). Here is the DNA: TGCGCCAGCAGCCATCCCACAGGGGGCGTGCGGGGCTACACCTTC. Its protein reads: CASSHPTGGVRGYTF.